These 30 T cell receptor beta chains were all obtained from the same sample, sequenced in a study of T cells in Graves' hyperthyroidism and ophthalmopathy. RNA transcripts gave rise to amplified TCR beta CDR3 regions. Initially, a first-round RT-PCR of the TCR CDR3 employed the HTBI primer set. TCRdb itself ran the multiplex PCR reads through MiXCR, one entry per CDR3 protein. The repertoire consists of more than 500,000 distinct CDR3 sequences, with 46% occurring once and the leading ten covering roughly 20%. Sequenced material: peripheral blood or thyroid tissue (not recorded which). The source is an adult woman with Graves' disease, either hyperthyroidism or ophthalmopathy (not recorded which).

The V call is TRBV29-1, the J call TRBJ2-5, with 9 bases lining up with TRBD1. The ends lost 8 bases at V and 5 bases at J; junction bases unmatched: 9. CDR1 and CDR2 from the germline V gene are SQVTM and ANQGSEA. The CDR3 has 13 residues. CDR3 nucleotides: TGCAGCTTATACAGGGGGCGTCTGGAGACCCAGTACTTC. This encodes CSLYRGRLETQYF.

J is TRBJ1-3 and V is TRBV7-9; no reliable D call. The CDR3 loop spans 16 amino acids. Trimming removed 2 bases at V and 0 bases at J, with 11 bases between. The germline V gene has CDR1 SEHNR and CDR2 FQNEAQ (reference sequence). As DNA, the CDR3 is TGTGCCAGCAGCTTACGAGGGCCGAACTCTGGAAACACCATATATTTT. As protein: CASSLRGPNSGNTIYF.

The table lists this clonotype with many counts. The V and J genes are TRBV10-3 and TRBJ2-3; 8 bases map to TRBD2. This CDR3 spans 14 amino acids. Germline CDR1 reads ENHRY; CDR2 reads SYGVKD. The V segment lost 10 bases and the J segment 2 bases; nucleotides outside the gene matches: 8. The CDR3 DNA reads TGTGCCACGTCGACTAGCGCCGACACAGATACGCAGTATTTT. This sequence encodes CATSTSADTDTQYF.

This chain joins TRBV7-9 and TRBJ2-7, with D perhaps TRBD2 (5 bases). The CDR3 is made up of 15 amino acids. Trimming removed 1 base at V and 2 bases at J, with 12 bases between. Germline lookup yields CDR1 SEHNR and CDR2 FQNEAQ (reference sequence). CDR3 nucleotide sequence: TGTGCCAGCAGCTTAGTGGCAGTGAGGGCCTACGAGCAGTACTTC. Translating gives CASSLVAVRAYEQYF. The full variable domain, in which reference TRBV7-9 and TRBJ2-7 provide the parts outside the CDR3, is DTGVSQNPRHKITKRGQNVTFRCDPISEHNRLYWYRQTLGQGPEFLTYFQNEAQLEKSRLLSDRFSAERPKGSFSTLEIQRTEQGDSAMYLCASSLVAVRAYEQYFGPGTRLTVT.

The chain carries TRBV18 and TRBJ2-7; 9 bases are a match to TRBD1. CDR1 and CDR2 (germline): KGHSH, LQKENI. The CDR3 contains 13 residues. V gave up 2 bases and J gave up 6 bases; unmatched junction bases: 2. The CDR3 loop reads CASSPKDRGEQYF. The CDR3 DNA follows: TGTGCCAGCTCACCAAAGGACAGGGGCGAGCAGTACTTC.

This clonotype has at least ten counts. The CDR3 DNA follows: TGTGCCAGCTTCCAGGCCTCCTATGGCTACACCTTC. The encoded protein is CASFQASYGYTF. The chain employs TRBV6-5 and TRBJ1-2; D ambiguous. The V gene's germline CDR1 is MNHEY and CDR2 SVGAGI. This CDR3 is 12 amino acids long. Between the trimmed V and J ends, which lost 8 bases and 4 bases, there was a span of 11 bases.

Many counts were recorded for this clonotype. The V call is TRBV19, the J call TRBJ1-2; D uncertain. The CDR3 consists of 13 residues. Germline CDR1 and CDR2: LNHDA and SQIVND (reference sequence). Trimming removed 5 bases from V and 8 bases from J, with 15 bases in between. The CDR3 sequence is CASSGSWVSGYTF. DNA for the CDR3: TGTGCCAGTAGTGGCTCTTGGGTGTCCGGCTACACCTTC.

V gene TRBV7-2 combines with J gene TRBJ1-2; no definite D call. Trimming took 1 base from V and 3 from J, leaving 9 bases between them. CDR1 and CDR2 from the germline V gene are SGHTA and FQGNSA. The CDR3 has 14 amino acids. CDR3 in amino acids: CASSLEIGYYGYTF. CDR3 sequence (DNA): TGTGCCAGCAGCTTAGAGATCGGGTACTATGGCTACACCTTC.

The chain joins TRBV20-1 to TRBJ1-1, with D perhaps TRBD1 (5 bases). Germline V gene data show CDR1 as DFQATT and CDR2 as SNEGSKA (reference sequence). V lost 6 bases, J lost 6 bases, and 20 bases lay in between. The CDR3 has 14 residues. In nucleotides, the CDR3 is TGCAGTGCCAGAACGACGGGGGGTATGGCTGAAGCTTTCTTT. Protein product: CSARTTGGMAEAFF.

This clonotype was seen ten or more times. The V and J genes are TRBV6-6 and TRBJ1-5; D is uncertain. The V and J ends lost 2 bases and 4 bases respectively, with 6 bases between them. Per the germline V gene, CDR1 is MNHNY and CDR2 is SVGAGI (reference sequence). The length of the CDR3 is 13 residues. CDR3 protein: CASSYGNNQPQHF. The CDR3, as DNA: TGTGCCAGCAGTTACGGTAATAATCAGCCCCAGCATTTT.

This clonotype was picked up a small number of times. The chain recombines TRBV5-1 with TRBJ1-2; D is unresolved. Between the trimmed V and J ends, which lost 4 bases and 4 bases, there was a span of 11 bases. Germline CDR1 is SGHRS and CDR2 is YFSETQ. The CDR3 extends over 13 amino acids. CDR3 in DNA: TGCGCCAGCAGCGTGTGGGTGAGCTATGGCTACACCTTC. It specifies CASSVWVSYGYTF.

The gene calls are TRBV30 and TRBJ1-2, with D perhaps TRBD1 (6 bases). Germline V CDR1 and CDR2: GTSNPN, SVGIG (reference sequence). This CDR3 contains 15 residues. The V and J ends lost 5 bases and 4 bases respectively, with 20 bases between them. In DNA form, the CDR3 reads TGTGCCTGGGACACCAACCTGGGGGCGGCCTATGGCTACACCTTC. It encodes CAWDTNLGAAYGYTF.

At least ten counts were recorded for this clonotype. The V and J genes are TRBV19 and TRBJ2-7, with 9 bases that match TRBD1. With 3 bases clipped from V and 0 bases from J, the junction kept 6 bases outside the gene matches. The CDR3 has 16 residues. Germline loops: CDR1 LNHDA, CDR2 SQIVND (reference sequence). In DNA, the CDR3 is TGTGCCAGTAGTATGAAGGGACAGGGTCCCTCCTACGAGCAGTACTTC. Its translation is CASSMKGQGPSYEQYF. The whole variable domain, filled in from reference TRBV19 and TRBJ2-7, reads DGGITQSPKYLFRKEGQNVTLSCEQNLNHDAMYWYRQDPGQGLRLIYYSQIVNDFQKGDIAEGYSVSREKKESFPLTVTSAQKNPTAFYLCASSMKGQGPSYEQYFGPGTRLTVT.

At least ten counts were recorded for this clonotype. The chain links TRBV10-3 to TRBJ1-5, with 8 positions matching TRBD1. Germline CDR1 ENHRY, CDR2 SYGVKD. V dropped 0 bases and J dropped 4; count of bases not matched to a gene: 8. The CDR3 runs 17 residues. The CDR3 nucleotides are TGTGCCATCAGTGAGTCGATCTCCAGGGGGCTTAATCAGCCCCAGCATTTT. As protein: CAISESISRGLNQPQHF.

Concerning this clonotype: A much larger clone lies one base from this, so it may be a read error. The chain joins TRBV28 to TRBJ1-2; D remains ambiguous. The CDR3 is 11 residues long. Germline assignment: CDR1 MDHEN and CDR2 SYDVKM. The CDR3 region is CTSSTAYGYTF. CDR3 DNA sequence: TGTACCAGCAGTACGGCGTATGGCTACACCTTC.

This clonotype was observed a handful of times. The CDR3 region has the DNA TGTGCCAGCAGCAGAGGGGACTTCCAGTACGAGCAGTACTTC. This sequence encodes CASSRGDFQYEQYF. This rearrangement joins TRBV7-8 to TRBJ2-7; D perhaps matches TRBD2 (6 bases). Trimming pared 5 bases from V and 4 bases from J, leaving 15 bases between. The CDR3 is 14 residues long. Germline V gene lookup returns CDR1 SGHVS and CDR2 FQNEAQ.

The table lists this clonotype with many counts. This sequence joins TRBV7-9 and TRBJ2-6; D gene unclear. V was pared by 1 base and J by 1 base, with 11 bases between. The CDR3 covers 17 residues. CDR1 SEHNR and CDR2 FQNEAQ come from the germline V gene (reference sequence). The CDR3 region is CASSLGRLGSGANVLTF. CDR3 sequence (DNA): TGTGCCAGCAGCTTAGGTCGTTTGGGTTCTGGGGCCAACGTCCTGACTTTC.

The J gene is TRBJ1-1, the V gene TRBV11-2; no definite D call. The CDR3 length is 13 residues. V was clipped by 5 bases and J by 3 bases, with 10 bases between them. Germline CDR1 SGHAT, CDR2 FQNNGV. The CDR3 DNA sequence: TGTGCCAGCAGCCCCAGGACGGACACTGAAGCTTTCTTT. It yields the protein CASSPRTDTEAFF. Supplemented by reference TRBV11-2 and TRBJ1-1, the full variable domain reads EAGVAQSPRYKIIEKRQSVAFWCNPISGHATLYWYQQILGQGPKLLIQFQNNGVVDDSQLPKDRFSAERLKGVDSTLKIQPAKLEDSAVYLCASSPRTDTEAFFGQGTRLTVV.

The V call is TRBV7-2, the J call TRBJ2-5; 7 bases are a match to TRBD2. The germline gives CDR1 SGHTA, CDR2 FQGNSA. V lost 0 bases to trimming and J lost 9 bases; unmatched junction nucleotides: 7. The CDR3 is 14 amino acids. DNA for the CDR3: TGTGCCAGCAGCTTAGCGCGGCGGGGAGGGGCCCAGTACTTC. This translates into CASSLARRGGAQYF.

The rearrangement joins TRBV15 to TRBJ1-4, with D perhaps matching TRBD1 (5 bases). The CDR3 length is 14 residues. Germline-derived CDR1 and CDR2 are LNHNV and YYDKDF (reference sequence). V lost 5 bases, J lost 6 bases, and 13 bases lay in between. The CDR3 protein is CATSRRQIHEKLFF. The CDR3 DNA reads as TGTGCCACCAGCCGCAGACAGATACATGAAAAACTGTTTTTT.

This clonotype was detected ten times or more. The chain uses TRBV6-1 and TRBJ2-5, with D perhaps matching TRBD1 (6 bases). CDR1 is MNHNS, CDR2 SASEGT, per germline. The CDR3 runs to 14 residues. V was trimmed by 7 bases and J by 4 bases, leaving 16 bases between them. The CDR3 reads CASTDTGKTETQYF. CDR3 in DNA: TGTGCCAGCACAGATACAGGGAAAACAGAGACCCAGTACTTC.

CDR3: CAISGKMGANTGELFF. The DNA of the CDR3 is TGTGCCATCAGTGGGAAGATGGGTGCGAACACCGGGGAGCTGTTTTTT. V gene TRBV10-3 combines with J gene TRBJ2-2, with D uncertain. V lost 4 bases to trimming and J lost 0 bases, with 12 bases between them. The CDR3 runs 16 residues. CDR1 is ENHRY and CDR2 is SYGVKD in the germline V gene.

This clonotype was seen ten or more times. The chain employs TRBV27 and TRBJ1-2; possible D gene TRBD1, 5 bases. The CDR3 contains 14 residues. The V gene lost 3 bases and the J gene lost 5 bases, with 13 bases spanning the gap. CDR1 is MNHEY, CDR2 SMNVEV, per germline (reference sequence). CDR3 sequence: CASSFSGGAYGYTF. The CDR3 bases are TGTGCCAGCAGTTTCTCGGGAGGGGCGTATGGCTACACCTTC.

The DNA of the CDR3 is TGTGCCAGCAGCCGCGCGGGACAGAACACCGGGGAGCTGTTTTTT. Translation gives CASSRAGQNTGELFF. The chain couples TRBV7-9 to TRBJ2-2, with D perhaps given as TRBD1 or TRBD2 (6 bases each). The germline V gene encodes CDR1 SEHNR and CDR2 FQNEAQ (reference sequence). The V gene lost 5 bases and the J gene lost 1 base, with 11 bases spanning the gap. The CDR3 is 15 amino acids.

This clonotype has only a few counts. The chain links TRBV29-1 to TRBJ1-2, with 8 positions matching TRBD1. Germline CDR1 is SQVTM and CDR2 is ANQGSEA. V lost 7 bases, J lost 5 bases, and 9 bases stayed unmatched. The CDR3 has 13 residues. The CDR3 DNA reads TGCAGCGGCAGCGGACAGGGAGGGTATGGCTACACCTTC. Protein sequence: CSGSGQGGYGYTF. The variable domain in full, with the rest retrieved from reference TRBV29-1 and TRBJ1-2, is SAVISQKPSRDICQRGTSLTIQCQVDSQVTMMFWYRQQPGQSLTLIATANQGSEATYESGFVIDKFPISRPNLTFSTLTVSNMSPEDSSIYLCSGSGQGGYGYTFGSGTRLTVV.

This chain links TRBV19 with TRBJ1-4; D call uncertain. The CDR3 runs to 12 residues. In germline, CDR1 is LNHDA, CDR2 SQIVND (reference sequence). V was pared by 3 bases and J by 7 bases, with 6 bases between. The CDR3 region is CASSMVGEKLFF. The CDR3 nucleotides are TGTGCCAGTAGTATGGTGGGTGAAAAACTGTTTTTT. The full variable domain, completed using reference TRBV19 and TRBJ1-4, is DGGITQSPKYLFRKEGQNVTLSCEQNLNHDAMYWYRQDPGQGLRLIYYSQIVNDFQKGDIAEGYSVSREKKESFPLTVTSAQKNPTAFYLCASSMVGEKLFFGSGTQLSVL.

This clonotype has a count of ten or more. The V and J genes are TRBV13 and TRBJ1-1, with 8 bases aligning to TRBD1. This CDR3 has 15 residues. Losses at the gene ends were 2 bases for V and 6 bases for J; bases not matched to a gene: 8. Germline CDR1 reads PRHDT; CDR2 reads FYEKMQ (reference sequence). CDR3 nucleotides: TGTGCCAGCAGCTTAAGGGGGCAGGGGGCCGCTGAAGCTTTCTTT. It encodes CASSLRGQGAAEAFF.

The table lists this clonotype with a count of one. The rearrangement joins TRBV5-8 to TRBJ1-5, with 7 bases identical to TRBD1. The germline CDR1 and CDR2 sequences are SGHTS and YDEGEE. Losses at the gene ends were 3 bases for V and 10 bases for J; bases not matched to a gene: 7. The CDR3 has 13 residues. CDR3 loop: CASSSEGARPQHF. CDR3 DNA sequence: TGTGCCAGCAGCTCGGAGGGGGCGAGACCCCAGCATTTT.

The V call is TRBV24-1, the J call TRBJ1-5; a weak D match, TRBD1 (5 bases). V lost 7 bases and J lost 2, with 11 bases in between. This CDR3 is 14 amino acids long. Germline V lookup: CDR1 KGHDR, CDR2 SFDVKD. CDR3 DNA: TGTGCCACCAGGCCAGGGTCGGGCAATCAGCCCCAGCATTTT. Translation: CATRPGSGNQPQHF.

This clonotype was counted ten times or more. V and J are TRBV9 and TRBJ2-2; weak D call: TRBD1 (5 bases). Germline values: CDR1 SGDLS, CDR2 YYNGEE. V was clipped by 3 bases and J by 0 bases, with 15 bases between them. The CDR3 has 17 residues. This chain's CDR3 is CASSGPRGRANTGELFF. The CDR3 nucleotides are TGTGCCAGCAGCGGGCCAAGGGGCAGGGCGAACACCGGGGAGCTGTTTTTT.